The rows below give T cell receptor beta chains drawn from one sample of a study of monozygotic twins with cystic fibrosis. The protocol was immunoSEQ multiplex PCR, while the TCRdb copy is restricted to in-frame clones and leaves out a portion. The sample consists of more than 12,000 clones, roughly 85% of them appearing once. Material: blood. The receptor set was obtained from a boy younger than 18 with cystic fibrosis. Both conserved end residues are part of each CDR3. The order of the fields is clone size, J gene, D gene, V gene, CDR3 protein, CDR3 DNA. The D gene is left open where the match is weak. For some rows the clone size is stated as once, few or many, or as a class when expanded; others skip it.

few	TRBJ1-2	-	TRBV6-1	CASSEVHGEGYTF	TGTGCCAGCAGTGAAGTCCACGGGGAAGGCTACACCTTC
once	TRBJ2-7	-	TRBV18	CASSPSIGIPPYEQYF	TGTGCCAGCTCACCAAGTATCGGGATCCCCCCCTACGAGCAGTACTTC
-	TRBJ1-2	-	TRBV10-3	CAFRDLGYGYTF	TGTGCCTTCAGGGATTTGGGCTATGGCTACACCTTC
-	TRBJ1-3	-	TRBV7-9	CASSSPKKGTDSGNTIYF	TGTGCCAGCAGCTCACCTAAAAAGGGGACGGACTCTGGAAACACCATATATTTT
once	TRBJ1-2	-	TRBV5-6	CASSFSSNYGYTF	TGTGCCAGCAGCTTCTCCAGTAACTATGGCTACACCTTC
few	TRBJ1-2	-	TRBV15	CATSRDPGLGLGYTF	TGTGCCACCAGCAGAGATCCGGGCCTTGGTTTGGGCTACACCTTC
once	TRBJ2-7	TRBD2	TRBV6-1	CASSEETSAIYEQYF	TGTGCCAGCAGTGAAGAAACTAGCGCAATCTACGAGCAGTACTTC
-	TRBJ2-7	-	TRBV5-1	CASSLGQAGYEQYF	TGCGCCAGCAGCTTGGGACAGGCCGGGTACGAGCAGTACTTC
-	TRBJ2-5	TRBD1	TRBV4-1	CASSRGDRAETQYF	TGCGCCAGCAGCCGAGGGGACAGGGCAGAGACCCAGTACTTC
-	TRBJ2-1	-	TRBV30	CAWSVQTDNEQFF	TGTGCCTGGAGTGTACAGACAGACAATGAGCAGTTCTTC
once	TRBJ1-1	-	TRBV15	CATSRDRGTEAFF	TGTGCCACCAGCAGAGACAGGGGCACTGAAGCTTTCTTT
-	TRBJ2-2	TRBD2	TRBV10-1	CASSKVAGGFTGELFF	TGCGCCAGCAGCAAGGTAGCGGGGGGCTTCACCGGGGAGCTGTTTTTT
few	TRBJ1-5	TRBD1	TRBV19	CASSRDRGSGTNQPQHF	TGTGCCAGTAGTAGGGACAGGGGATCAGGGACCAATCAGCCCCAGCATTTT
-	TRBJ1-1	-	TRBV6-1	CASSTGRTEAFF	TGTGCCAGCAGTACAGGGAGGACTGAAGCTTTCTTT
once	TRBJ2-7	TRBD1	TRBV7-2	CASSSPPQGVNEQYF	TGTGCCAGCAGCTCCCCCCCCCAGGGGGTTAACGAGCAGTACTTC
few	TRBJ2-1	-	TRBV18	CASSPAGYSYNEQFF	TGTGCCAGCTCACCAGCCGGGTATTCCTACAATGAGCAGTTCTTC
-	TRBJ1-3	-	TRBV4-1	CASSQGILRGSGNTIYF	TGCGCCAGCAGCCAAGGAATTCTCCGAGGATCTGGAAACACCATATATTTT
-	TRBJ2-3	-	TRBV7-9	CAVTLGEDTQYF	TGTGCCGTCACCTTGGGGGAAGATACGCAGTATTTT
-	TRBJ1-5	TRBD1	TRBV6-1	CASSERIQGGVQPQHF	TGTGCCAGCAGTGAAAGGATACAGGGGGGTGTCCAGCCCCAGCATTTT